The following is a T cell receptor beta chain sequence with its context. Time point noted: blood 4 weeks post-SBRT, at nephrectomy. Specified treatment: 15 Gy SBRT to primary tumor, nephrectomy 4 weeks later. Clear cell pathology was present in this patient's renal cell carcinoma. Measured with immunoSEQ multiplex PCR; TCRdb has only the in-frame clones, and not every one. The sample lists 50,000 to 70,000 clones; 60% to 85% were seen once. These data come from a study of radiation and T cells in renal cell carcinoma. This CDR3 is built from 13 residues. V was clipped by 1 base and J by 11 bases, with 14 bases between them. Germline loops: CDR1 SGHDN, CDR2 FVKESK.

This sample comprised blood, obtained from a patient whose treatment included radiotherapy and nephrectomy. The clonotype was recovered from a man aged 55 to 69 with renal cell carcinoma. The J gene is TRBJ1-1, the V gene TRBV14; TRBD1 might be the D (6 bases). CDR3 sequence (DNA): TGTGCCAGCAGCCAAGGGCCCTGGGACAATGCTTTCTTT. Translating it yields CASSQGPWDNAFF.